These T cell receptor beta chains were read from a single sample in a study of beta chain features in type 1 diabetes. Method: immunoSEQ multiplex PCR; TCRdb's copy keeps in-frame clones and lacks some. The sample has roughly 300,000 clones, around 7.6% seen once. The sample comprised central memory CD4+ T cells from blood. These receptors were taken from a woman aged 18-29 years in good health. Each CDR3 is given with its conserved first and last residue. The D gene is left open where the match is weak. Clone size is shown for a subset of rows, as once, few, many or a class of expanded clone.

CDR3 DNA: TGCAGCGGGGACAGGGGGACCGGGGAGCTGTTTTTT
CDR3 protein: CSGDRGTGELFF
CDR3 length: 12
V gene: TRBV29-1
clone size: few
J gene: TRBJ2-2
D gene: TRBD1

CDR3 DNA: TGTGCCAGCACAATCTACCGGGACGGTTTTTACGAGCAGTACTTC
CDR3 protein: CASTIYRDGFYEQYF
CDR3 length: 15
V gene: TRBV6-1
clone size: -
J gene: TRBJ2-7
D gene: -

CDR3 DNA: TGTGCCAGCAGCACGGGGGGCACCGCTGGGGAGACCCAGTACTTC
CDR3 protein: CASSTGGTAGETQYF
CDR3 length: 15
V gene: TRBV5-8
clone size: -
J gene: TRBJ2-5
D gene: -

CDR3 DNA: TGTGCCAGCTTAGAAAGGACTTCTGGAAACACCATATATTTT
CDR3 protein: CASLERTSGNTIYF
CDR3 length: 14
V gene: TRBV6-5
clone size: -
J gene: TRBJ1-3
D gene: -

CDR3 DNA: TGTGCCAGCAGCTTACCGGACAGGTTCTACGAGCAGTACTTC
CDR3 protein: CASSLPDRFYEQYF
CDR3 length: 14
V gene: TRBV7-2
clone size: -
J gene: TRBJ2-7
D gene: TRBD1

CDR3 DNA: TGTGCCAGCAGCCAAAACGCGGGACTGCAGGAGTTCTTC
CDR3 protein: CASSQNAGLQEFF
CDR3 length: 13
V gene: TRBV14
clone size: few
J gene: TRBJ2-1
D gene: -

CDR3 DNA: TGTGCCACCGCTGTAGGGAGAGGCAATGAGCAGTTCTTC
CDR3 protein: CATAVGRGNEQFF
CDR3 length: 13
V gene: TRBV4-2
clone size: -
J gene: TRBJ2-1
D gene: -

CDR3 DNA: TGTGCCAGCAGTGAAGTAATAGCCTCCTACAATGAGCAGTTCTTC
CDR3 protein: CASSEVIASYNEQFF
CDR3 length: 15
V gene: TRBV25-1
clone size: few
J gene: TRBJ2-1
D gene: -

CDR3 DNA: TGTGCCAGCAGCCCACAGGGGATGAACTATGGCTACACCTTC
CDR3 protein: CASSPQGMNYGYTF
CDR3 length: 14
V gene: TRBV7-8
clone size: few
J gene: TRBJ1-2
D gene: TRBD1

CDR3 DNA: TGTGCCAGCAGCGACAGGTTCTCCTACGAGCAGTACTTC
CDR3 protein: CASSDRFSYEQYF
CDR3 length: 13
V gene: TRBV2
clone size: few
J gene: TRBJ2-7
D gene: -

CDR3 DNA: TGTGCCAGCTCACCACGCTTCCTAGTCCAACAAGAGACCCAGTACTTC
CDR3 protein: CASSPRFLVQQETQYF
CDR3 length: 16
V gene: TRBV18
clone size: few
J gene: TRBJ2-5
D gene: -

CDR3 DNA: TGTGCCAGCAGTTTACAACCCTACGAGCAGTACTTC
CDR3 protein: CASSLQPYEQYF
CDR3 length: 12
V gene: TRBV28
clone size: -
J gene: TRBJ2-7
D gene: -

CDR3 DNA: TGTGCCAGCAGCCAAGGGACTAGCTTTGAGGAGCAGTTCTTC
CDR3 protein: CASSQGTSFEEQFF
CDR3 length: 14
V gene: TRBV4-2
clone size: few
J gene: TRBJ2-1
D gene: TRBD2

CDR3 DNA: TGCAGCGTTGAATTACAGCTTCGTGTCGAGCAGTACTTC
CDR3 protein: CSVELQLRVEQYF
CDR3 length: 13
V gene: TRBV29-1
clone size: -
J gene: TRBJ2-7
D gene: -

CDR3 DNA: TGTGCCAGCAGCCAAGATATTGCCTCAAGGGGCTACACCTTC
CDR3 protein: CASSQDIASRGYTF
CDR3 length: 14
V gene: TRBV14
clone size: many
J gene: TRBJ1-2
D gene: -

CDR3 DNA: TGTGCCAGCAGCGTAGCCCCAGAGAAAATAGAGACCCAGTACTTC
CDR3 protein: CASSVAPEKIETQYF
CDR3 length: 15
V gene: TRBV9
clone size: few
J gene: TRBJ2-5
D gene: -

CDR3 DNA: TGCGCCAGCAGCCAATTCAGGACTAGCGGGGTGCGTATCAATGAGCAGTTCTTC
CDR3 protein: CASSQFRTSGVRINEQFF
CDR3 length: 18
V gene: TRBV23-1
clone size: -
J gene: TRBJ2-1
D gene: TRBD2

CDR3 DNA: TGTGCCAGCAGCGTGACTAGCGGGAGTCAGGAGACCCAGTACTTC
CDR3 protein: CASSVTSGSQETQYF
CDR3 length: 15
V gene: TRBV11-2
clone size: -
J gene: TRBJ2-5
D gene: TRBD2

CDR3 DNA: TGTGCCAGCAGCCAAATTTCAGGAAAGACCCAGTACTTC
CDR3 protein: CASSQISGKTQYF
CDR3 length: 13
V gene: TRBV16
clone size: many
J gene: TRBJ2-5
D gene: -

CDR3 DNA: TGTGCCAGGGGACAGAGCGGAACAGATACGCAGTATTTT
CDR3 protein: CARGQSGTDTQYF
CDR3 length: 13
V gene: TRBV2
clone size: few
J gene: TRBJ2-3
D gene: TRBD1

CDR3 DNA: TGTGCCAGCAGCACGACCCGGGCGCAGGTTGACCAAGAGACCCAGTACTTC
CDR3 protein: CASSTTRAQVDQETQYF
CDR3 length: 17
V gene: TRBV13
clone size: -
J gene: TRBJ2-5
D gene: -

CDR3 DNA: TGTGCCAGCAGCTTAAGGATGGCGGGAAACAATGAGCAGTTCTTC
CDR3 protein: CASSLRMAGNNEQFF
CDR3 length: 15
V gene: TRBV5-4
clone size: -
J gene: TRBJ2-1
D gene: -

CDR3 DNA: TGCGCCAGCCCGGTGGGGCGGGCCGCCTACGAGCAGTACTTC
CDR3 protein: CASPVGRAAYEQYF
CDR3 length: 14
V gene: TRBV5-1
clone size: once
J gene: TRBJ2-7
D gene: -

CDR3 DNA: TGTGCCGGAGGGACAGAAAAGATTGAGCAGTTCTTC
CDR3 protein: CAGGTEKIEQFF
CDR3 length: 12
V gene: TRBV2
clone size: -
J gene: TRBJ2-1
D gene: -

CDR3 DNA: TGTGCCAGCAGCCCCGGGGATTCTGGGTGGCAGTACTTC
CDR3 protein: CASSPGDSGWQYF
CDR3 length: 13
V gene: TRBV28
clone size: few
J gene: TRBJ2-7
D gene: -

CDR3 DNA: TGTGCCACCAGCAGAAACCCGGTTAACAGGGGAGGCAATGAGCAGTTCTTC
CDR3 protein: CATSRNPVNRGGNEQFF
CDR3 length: 17
V gene: TRBV15
clone size: few
J gene: TRBJ2-1
D gene: -

CDR3 DNA: TGTGCCAGCAGCGATCAGGGGCTAAGGACTGAAGCTTTCTTT
CDR3 protein: CASSDQGLRTEAFF
CDR3 length: 14
V gene: TRBV7-2
clone size: -
J gene: TRBJ1-1
D gene: -

CDR3 DNA: TGTGCCAGCAGTAGTCAGGGAGGACAAGAGACCCAGTACTTC
CDR3 protein: CASSSQGGQETQYF
CDR3 length: 14
V gene: TRBV6-5
clone size: -
J gene: TRBJ2-5
D gene: -

CDR3 DNA: TGTGCCAGCAGCTGGAACGAAAACATTCAGTACTTC
CDR3 protein: CASSWNENIQYF
CDR3 length: 12
V gene: TRBV5-4
clone size: -
J gene: TRBJ2-4
D gene: -

CDR3 DNA: TGTGCCAGCAGCTTGAGACAGGGCGGGTCAGATACGCAGTATTTT
CDR3 protein: CASSLRQGGSDTQYF
CDR3 length: 15
V gene: TRBV5-4
clone size: few
J gene: TRBJ2-3
D gene: TRBD1

CDR3 DNA: TGTGCCAGCAGACCCAGCCACTCCCGCCATGAGCAGTTCTTC
CDR3 protein: CASRPSHSRHEQFF
CDR3 length: 14
V gene: TRBV28
clone size: few
J gene: TRBJ2-1
D gene: -

CDR3 DNA: TGCGCCAGCAGTCAATCCGGACACAACAAAGAGACCCAGTACTTC
CDR3 protein: CASSQSGHNKETQYF
CDR3 length: 15
V gene: TRBV23-1
clone size: many
J gene: TRBJ2-5
D gene: -

CDR3 DNA: TGTGCCAGCAGCTTATTGGCGGGAGGGCCCGATGAGCAGTTCTTC
CDR3 protein: CASSLLAGGPDEQFF
CDR3 length: 15
V gene: TRBV7-3
clone size: many
J gene: TRBJ2-1
D gene: TRBD2

CDR3 DNA: TGCGCCAGCAGCTTGCAGGGACACCGTGACTACGAGCAGTACTTC
CDR3 protein: CASSLQGHRDYEQYF
CDR3 length: 15
V gene: TRBV5-1
clone size: few
J gene: TRBJ2-7
D gene: -

CDR3 DNA: TGTGCCATCAGTGAGTCGAGGACTAGCGGTGCCAATGAGCAGTTCTTC
CDR3 protein: CAISESRTSGANEQFF
CDR3 length: 16
V gene: TRBV10-3
clone size: -
J gene: TRBJ2-1
D gene: TRBD2

CDR3 DNA: TGTGCCAGCAGCTTAGGGCGGTGGGGCTACACCGGGGAGCTGTTTTTT
CDR3 protein: CASSLGRWGYTGELFF
CDR3 length: 16
V gene: TRBV11-1
clone size: few
J gene: TRBJ2-2
D gene: -

CDR3 DNA: TGTGCCAGCAGTTGGACCCCTGCCACTGAAGCTTTCTTT
CDR3 protein: CASSWTPATEAFF
CDR3 length: 13
V gene: TRBV7-9
clone size: few
J gene: TRBJ1-1
D gene: -

CDR3 DNA: TGTGCCAGCAGTGCCCACAGGGGGAACACTGAAGCTTTCTTT
CDR3 protein: CASSAHRGNTEAFF
CDR3 length: 14
V gene: TRBV28
clone size: -
J gene: TRBJ1-1
D gene: TRBD1

CDR3 DNA: TGTGCCAGCAGCCGTAGCGGGAGGGGCAAGCTGTTTTTT
CDR3 protein: CASSRSGRGKLFF
CDR3 length: 13
V gene: TRBV5-6
clone size: -
J gene: TRBJ2-2
D gene: TRBD2

CDR3 DNA: TGTGCCAGCAGTTTTCTTGCCAGGGGGTCCTACGAGCAGTACTTC
CDR3 protein: CASSFLARGSYEQYF
CDR3 length: 15
V gene: TRBV28
clone size: -
J gene: TRBJ2-7
D gene: TRBD1

CDR3 DNA: TGTGCCAGTACCCAATATTCCCCCCAACTAGCGGGAGTTAACAATGAGCAGTTCTTC
CDR3 protein: CASTQYSPQLAGVNNEQFF
CDR3 length: 19
V gene: TRBV19
clone size: few
J gene: TRBJ2-1
D gene: TRBD2

CDR3 DNA: TGTGCCAGCAGTGAAGCGGTAGCGGGACGTTCCCATGAGCAGTTCTTC
CDR3 protein: CASSEAVAGRSHEQFF
CDR3 length: 16
V gene: TRBV6-1
clone size: many
J gene: TRBJ2-1
D gene: TRBD2

CDR3 DNA: TGCGCCAGCAGCCGACTAGCGGAAGACTACGAGCAGTACTTC
CDR3 protein: CASSRLAEDYEQYF
CDR3 length: 14
V gene: TRBV4-3
clone size: -
J gene: TRBJ2-7
D gene: TRBD2

CDR3 DNA: TGTGCCAGCACCCCAGCGGGAGTGCCCCATGAGCAGTTCTTC
CDR3 protein: CASTPAGVPHEQFF
CDR3 length: 14
V gene: TRBV7-9
clone size: few
J gene: TRBJ2-1
D gene: TRBD2

CDR3 DNA: TGTGCCAGCAGCGGAAGCGAAAAACTGTTTTTT
CDR3 protein: CASSGSEKLFF
CDR3 length: 11
V gene: TRBV2
clone size: few
J gene: TRBJ1-4
D gene: -

CDR3 DNA: TGTGCCAGCAGCGTAGGCCGGTCTGGGACTAGCGGATACAATGAGCAGTTCTTC
CDR3 protein: CASSVGRSGTSGYNEQFF
CDR3 length: 18
V gene: TRBV9
clone size: -
J gene: TRBJ2-1
D gene: TRBD2

CDR3 DNA: TGTGCCAGCAGTCCCCGCGTCGGTACAGATACGCAGTATTTT
CDR3 protein: CASSPRVGTDTQYF
CDR3 length: 14
V gene: TRBV27
clone size: few
J gene: TRBJ2-3
D gene: -

CDR3 DNA: TGTGCCAGCAGCTTGCAGCGGGAGTTCGGTGAGCAGTTCTTC
CDR3 protein: CASSLQREFGEQFF
CDR3 length: 14
V gene: TRBV5-5
clone size: many
J gene: TRBJ2-1
D gene: TRBD2

CDR3 DNA: TGTGCCAGCAGCCAAGACAGCCTTTCAACCTATGGCTACACCTTC
CDR3 protein: CASSQDSLSTYGYTF
CDR3 length: 15
V gene: TRBV4-2
clone size: few
J gene: TRBJ1-2
D gene: -